One TCR beta chain is described in this entry. This clone appeared once. There is no known antigen for this receptor. The record has no base qualities; no much larger clone is one base away. Taken with the paper, the label for time point translates to: baseline before first vaccination. Vaccinee samples came from UK trials COV001 and COV002, including a single-blind randomized controlled phase 2/3 trial of AZD1222 (ChAdOx1 nCoV-19) in healthy adults. Trial participant PBMC samples were collected at day 0 and day 28 after the second dose for TCRbeta chain sequencing. The record originates from a study of T cell responses to AZD1222 COVID-19 vaccine (dated by TCRdb to the early 2020s). The study in broad terms: Because spike-specific TCR depth and breadth did not differ between the two schedules, AZD1222 recipients who got a second dose at roughly 4 weeks were pooled with those who got a second dose at roughly 12 weeks. A total of roughly 240 trial participants underwent TCR sequencing, of whom 200 to 220 received two doses of AZD1222 and some 25 received two doses of the MenACWY control vaccine. Trial participants were enrolled into age subgroups of 18-55, 56-69 and 70-plus years, which contained around 140, 26 and 57 TCR-sequenced participants, respectively. Points the paper makes about the study in general: Conclusions about previously exposed vaccinees are limited, since just six or seven AZD1222 recipients were seropositive for SARS-CoV-2 at baseline. CD4 TCRs associated with the vaccine covered the entire spike protein, and the dominant responses were in regions 160-218 and 743-854. Spike-specific TCR breadth and depth rose significantly after two AZD1222 doses compared with day 0 and with MenACWY recipients. Most participants were white British and females outnumbered males, and the authors suggested that clonal diversity may have been underestimated. Reportedly, close to half of the unique spike-specific TCRs recognized epitopes lying outside the regions that are mutated in the B.1.351 and B.1.1.7 variants. No day 14 peak-response samples were available, so repertoires were characterized only after the peak T cell response. The 56-69-year group was small, and its depth increase did not reach significance, likely because of low power.

V loses 2 bases at its end and J loses 3 bases; junction bases beyond the gene matches: 3. CDR1 MNHEY and CDR2 SMNVEV were looked up in the germline V gene (reference sequence). The CDR3 holds 15 amino acids from the cysteine to the phenylalanine. The only DNA kept is the CDR3, 45 bases in frame from the first base. The CDR3 regions of human TCRbeta chains were analyzed by immunosequencing. In the paper's pipeline: Repertoire TCRs were matched against a reference library of SARS-CoV-2-specific TCRs generated with the MIRA antigen-specificity platform. Breadth meant the fraction of unique TCRs that were SARS-CoV-2-associated, whereas depth meant the fraction of total T cells that were SARS-CoV-2-associated. Using the MIRA data, each spike-specific TCR was mapped to the spike region that the TCR reacts to and placed in a CD4 or CD8 class. Log10-transformed breadth and depth values were compared by one-way ANOVA with Sidak's multiple comparisons tests. TCRdb provides this immuneACCESS table in a form limited to in-frame rearrangements. Some clones are lacking; in checked studies, under half of them reflect an unresolved V gene, and why the rest are absent is not known. V and J calls and clone size are copied from that table; D and trimming were computed from the DNA. This sample is represented by 150,000 to 200,000 clones; around 88% of them were singletons. The top ten clonotypes cover 7.5% to 9.5% of the sample.

This clonotype originated in an adult in good health. Source: peripheral blood, taken on day 0 of AZD1222 vaccination. The chain joins TRBV27 to TRBJ1-4; TRBD1 matches 7 bases in the middle. At the DNA level, the sequence is TGTGCCAGCAGTTTACGACAGGGATCTAATGAAAAACTGTTTTTT. Its protein is CASSLRQGSNEKLFF.